The 5 T cell receptor beta chains listed next were all sequenced from one sample in a study of cytomegalovirus exposure and HLA in healthy donors. 60 Vbeta and 13 Jbeta primers were used in PCR. The assay was immunoSEQ multiplex PCR, and TCRdb's table has in-frame clones only and misses some. The data hold some 150,000 clones, with under 80% observed a single time. The sequenced material came from PBMCs. The receptor source for this set is a female donor in good health and CMV-seronegative.

The chain couples TRBV28 to TRBJ1-1; the D gene is possibly TRBD1 (5 bases). Between the trimmed V and J ends, which lost 2 bases and 8 bases, there was a span of 6 bases. In germline, CDR1 is MDHEN, CDR2 SYDVKM. This CDR3 has 11 residues. CDR3 sequence reads: CASSLNREAFF. The CDR3 bases are TGTGCCAGCAGTTTAAACAGGGAAGCTTTCTTT.

The V gene is TRBV28, the J gene TRBJ2-5, with 7 bases fitting TRBD1. The junction had 3 bases not matched to a gene; V was cut back by 4 bases and J by 4 bases. The CDR3 runs 13 residues. Germline V gene data show CDR1 as MDHEN and CDR2 as SYDVKM. The CDR3 DNA reads TGTGCCAGCAGTTGGTCAGGGGGAGAGACCCAGTACTTC. This encodes CASSWSGGETQYF.

The chain links TRBV6-5 to TRBJ2-2; no clear D. The CDR3 consists of 14 residues. Trimming cost V 1 base and J 7 bases, with 10 bases left between them. Germline V gives CDR1 MNHEY, CDR2 SVGAGI. The chain's CDR3 is CASSYFATGGELFF. CDR3 bases: TGTGCCAGCAGTTACTTTGCCACGGGCGGGGAGCTGTTTTTT.

The chain links TRBV7-2 to TRBJ2-5, with TRBD1 matching over 9 bases. Matching the DNA end better, TRBJ2-7 makes the J call doubtful. The germline CDR1 and CDR2 sequences are SGHTA and FQGNSA. The CDR3 contains 15 residues. CDR3 region: CASSESTGGFYEQYF. In nucleotides, the CDR3 is TGTGCCAGCAGCGAAAGCACAGGGGGCTTCTACGAGCAGTACTTC.

The chain joins TRBV6-5 to TRBJ2-7, with D maybe TRBD1 (6 bases). From germline, CDR1 is MNHEY and CDR2 SVGAGI. V dropped 6 bases and J dropped 1 base, with 16 bases sitting between them. The length of the CDR3 is 15 residues. In DNA form, the CDR3 reads TGTGCCAGCAGACATAAGGCAGGGGCTTCCTACGAGCAGTACTTC. Its translation: CASRHKAGASYEQYF.